This T cell receptor beta chain was obtained from a study of tumor-infiltrating lymphocytes in oesophageal squamous cell carcinoma. TCRdb reanalysed the PCR reads using MiXCR and keeps one entry per CDR3 protein. The sample contains over 3,000 distinct CDR3 sequences, 11% to 15% of which appear only once. This clonotype is judged medium-sized. Germline loops: CDR1 SEHNR, CDR2 FQNEAQ (reference sequence). Trimming removed 3 bases from V and 6 bases from J; junction bases left unmatched: 1. The CDR3 extends over 14 amino acids. This sequence was found in a male donor with esophageal squamous cell carcinoma. This chain joins TRBV7-9 and TRBJ2-7; 14 positions agree with TRBD2. Source material: esophageal tumor tissue. The CDR3 nucleotides are TGTGCCAGCAGCTTTGGGACTAGCGGGGGCGAGCAGTACTTC. Protein sequence: CASSFGTSGGEQYF.